Listed here are 26 T cell receptor beta chains from one sample, sequenced in a study of T cells in tumors after PD-1 blockade. The protocol was immunoSEQ multiplex PCR, while the TCRdb copy is restricted to in-frame clones and leaves out a portion. The sample holds 35,000 or so clones, more than 70% seen once. This material consisted of PBMCs, taken before anti-PD-1 treatment. These receptors were taken from a human donor with basal cell carcinoma.

This clone has a handful of counts. The chain recombines TRBV7-9 with TRBJ2-5, with 7 bases that match TRBD2. The ends lost 7 bases at V and 6 bases at J; junction bases unmatched: 8. The CDR3 length is 13 residues. Germline V gene data show CDR1 as SEHNR and CDR2 as FQNEAQ (reference sequence). CDR3 in amino acids: CASTISGPKTQYF. The CDR3 DNA reads TGTGCCAGCACCATTAGCGGGCCGAAGACCCAGTACTTC.

This rearrangement joins TRBV18 to TRBJ2-5, with 8 bases matching TRBD1. The CDR3 runs 16 residues. V shed 2 bases and J 2 bases; nucleotides not matched to a gene: 7. Germline CDR1 KGHSH, CDR2 LQKENI. As DNA, the CDR3 is TGTGCCAGCTCACCAGGGAGGCGGGACAGGCAAGAGACCCAGTACTTC. This sequence encodes CASSPGRRDRQETQYF.

The genes are TRBV7-8 and TRBJ1-3; D gene uncertain. CDR3 length: 15 amino acids. Trimming took 5 bases from V and 0 from J, leaving 11 bases between them. The germline gives CDR1 SGHVS, CDR2 FQNEAQ. The CDR3 region has the DNA TGTGCCAGCAGCCCCCCAGAGAGCTCTGGAAACACCATATATTTT. Translated: CASSPPESSGNTIYF.

The genes are TRBV18 and TRBJ2-6, with D unresolved. The CDR3 length is 15 residues. Trimming stripped 3 bases from V and 4 bases from J, with 10 bases between. Germline CDR1 reads KGHSH; CDR2 reads LQKENI. CDR3 in DNA: TGTGCCAGCTCACCGCGGAGTGGAGGGGCCAACGTCCTGACTTTC. Translation: CASSPRSGGANVLTF.

This clone was seen a few times. The J gene is TRBJ2-5, the V gene TRBV6-6; D unresolved. V dropped 7 bases and J dropped 0 bases, with 18 bases sitting between them. The CDR3 is 16 residues long. Germline CDR1 and CDR2: MNHNY and SVGAGI (reference sequence). CDR3 loop: CASKPSPGRNQETQYF. The CDR3 DNA sequence: TGTGCCAGCAAACCATCCCCTGGACGGAACCAAGAGACCCAGTACTTC.

The genes are TRBV7-2 and TRBJ2-2, with no clear D. V was shortened by 5 bases and J by 3 bases, with 10 bases between the two germline ends. Germline lookup yields CDR1 SGHTA and CDR2 FQGNSA. The CDR3 loop spans 14 amino acids. The CDR3 DNA reads TGTGCCAGCAGCCCACGTCGGGACACCGGGGAGCTGTTTTTT. The encoded protein is CASSPRRDTGELFF.

V gene TRBV6-5 combines with J gene TRBJ1-2, with a tentative D call TRBD1 (5 bases). CDR3 length: 12 residues. The V end lost 11 bases, the J end lost 8 bases, and 18 bases lay between the germline ends. In germline, CDR1 is MNHEY, CDR2 SVGAGI. The CDR3 is CASGPVAGGYTF. DNA of the CDR3: TGTGCCTCGGGGCCAGTGGCTGGCGGCTACACCTTC.

This chain connects TRBV18 to TRBJ1-1; D is unresolved. This CDR3 region has 17 residues. The V and J ends lost 2 bases and 5 bases respectively, with 21 bases between them. CDR1 is KGHSH, CDR2 LQKENI, per germline. CDR3 loop: CASSPSLGQPMGTEAFF. CDR3 in DNA: TGTGCCAGCTCACCATCCCTAGGCCAGCCCATGGGGACTGAAGCTTTCTTT.

This chain connects TRBV7-2 to TRBJ1-5, with D tentatively TRBD1 (5 bases). The germline V and J ends were trimmed by 5 bases and 9 bases, with 20 bases remaining between them. The germline gives CDR1 SGHTA, CDR2 FQGNSA. CDR3 size: 15 residues. The CDR3 reads CASSGGTALVWPQHF. In DNA form, the CDR3 reads TGTGCCAGCAGCGGCGGGACGGCCCTAGTTTGGCCCCAGCATTTT.

This chain uses TRBV18 with TRBJ1-5; D possibly corresponds to TRBD1 (5 bases). This CDR3 has 14 residues. CDR1 is KGHSH, CDR2 LQKENI, per germline. V lost 3 bases, J lost 3 bases, and 9 bases lay in between. The CDR3 nucleotides read TGTGCCAGCTCACCCCAGGGAATCAATCAGCCCCAGCATTTT. It specifies CASSPQGINQPQHF.

The gene calls are TRBV27 and TRBJ2-1, with D possibly matching TRBD1 (6 bases). Trimming removed 2 bases from V and 0 bases from J, with 11 bases in between. Germline CDR1 reads MNHEY; CDR2 reads SMNVEV (reference sequence). The CDR3 is 16 amino acids. The CDR3 sequence: CASSLTGYSSYNEQFF. CDR3 nucleotide sequence: TGTGCCAGCAGTTTAACAGGGTATAGCTCCTACAATGAGCAGTTCTTC.

V usage is TRBV7-3 and J usage is TRBJ1-1; D unclear. Trimming took off 1 base at V and 3 bases at J, with 9 bases between the two ends. This CDR3 spans 14 amino acids. Germline values: CDR1 SGHTA, CDR2 FQGTGA. This CDR3 reads CASSLRGGDTEAFF. CDR3 in DNA: TGTGCCAGCAGCTTAAGGGGAGGAGACACTGAAGCTTTCTTT. Full variable domain (missing parts from reference TRBV7-3 and TRBJ1-1): GAGVSQTPSNKVTEKGKYVELRCDPISGHTALYWYRQSLGQGPEFLIYFQGTGAADDSGLPNDRFFAVRPEGSVSTLKIQRTERGDSAVYLCASSLRGGDTEAFFGQGTRLTVV.

V and J are TRBV4-1 and TRBJ1-2; D perhaps matches TRBD1 (5 bases). Germline CDR1 is MGHRA and CDR2 is YSYEKL. With 0 bases removed from V and 4 bases from J, the gap between germline ends came to 15 bases. The CDR3 runs to 16 residues. The CDR3, as DNA: TGCGCCAGCAGCCAAGATTACGGGACGGGCCTCTATGGCTACACCTTC. This gives the protein CASSQDYGTGLYGYTF.

CDR3 residues: CASSSLAGEETQYF. The CDR3 DNA follows: TGTGCCAGCAGCTCACTAGCGGGAGAAGAGACCCAGTACTTC. The V and J genes are TRBV13 and TRBJ2-5; TRBD2 matches 11 bases. V lost 4 bases to trimming and J lost 3 bases; unmatched junction nucleotides: 1. Germline loops: CDR1 PRHDT, CDR2 FYEKMQ (reference sequence). The CDR3 has 14 residues.

V usage is TRBV6-5 and J usage is TRBJ2-1; 13 positions agree with TRBD2. Germline lookup yields CDR1 MNHEY and CDR2 SVGAGI. With V trimmed by 8 bases and J by 8 bases, 6 bases remained unmatched. The CDR3 runs to 14 residues. The CDR3 spells CASQTSGRSDEQFF. In nucleotides, the CDR3 is TGTGCCAGCCAGACTAGCGGGAGGTCGGATGAGCAGTTCTTC.

The rearrangement uses TRBV7-9 and TRBJ2-5, with 8 bases fitting TRBD2. This CDR3 region has 14 residues. Germline V lookup: CDR1 SEHNR, CDR2 FQNEAQ (reference sequence). V was clipped by 6 bases and J by 5 bases; unmatched bases: 8. The CDR3 nucleotides read TGTGCCAGCAGACCTTCCGGCGGGGGGGAGACCCAGTACTTC. Protein product: CASRPSGGGETQYF.

The chain couples TRBV28 to TRBJ2-4; tentative D call: TRBD2 (5 bases). Germline lookup yields CDR1 MDHEN and CDR2 SYDVKM. V shed 6 bases and J shed 7 bases, with 22 bases lying between them. This CDR3 comprises 16 residues. CDR3 nucleotides: TGTGCCAGCAGGAGACCTGGAGCGGCCAGAACGAACATTCAGTACTTC. Protein sequence: CASRRPGAARTNIQYF.

Here the CDR3 reads CATREAKNIQYF. The CDR3, as DNA: TGTGCCACCCGAGAAGCCAAAAACATTCAGTACTTC. The chain joins TRBV6-5 to TRBJ2-4; no firm D call. CDR3 size: 12 residues. Germline-derived CDR1 and CDR2 are MNHEY and SVGAGI. Between the trimmed V and J ends, which lost 10 bases and 0 bases, there was a span of 7 bases.

The chain links TRBV27 to TRBJ1-5, with no clear D. The germline V and J ends were trimmed by 5 bases and 0 bases, with 8 bases remaining between them. The CDR3 has 14 residues. The germline V gene has CDR1 MNHEY and CDR2 SMNVEV (reference sequence). The CDR3 nucleotides are TGTGCCAGCAGTGTACTGGATAGCAATCAGCCCCAGCATTTT. It is translated as CASSVLDSNQPQHF.

The CDR3 reads CATSLGQFTDTQYF. The CDR3 DNA follows: TGTGCCACCAGTCTGGGACAATTCACAGATACGCAGTATTTT. The chain joins TRBV24-1 to TRBJ2-3, with D possibly being TRBD1 (6 bases). V gave up 6 bases and J gave up 2 bases, with 11 bases separating them. The V gene's germline CDR1 is KGHDR and CDR2 SFDVKD. The CDR3 runs to 14 residues.

J is TRBJ1-1 and V is TRBV9; D call uncertain. V was trimmed by 0 bases and J by 0 bases, leaving 15 bases between them. Germline CDR1 is SGDLS and CDR2 is YYNGEE. This CDR3 contains 17 residues. Here the CDR3 reads CASSVGHRITMNTEAFF. The CDR3 nucleotides read TGTGCCAGCAGCGTAGGGCACAGAATTACCATGAACACTGAAGCTTTCTTT.

The CDR3 loop reads CASSPGLFPGEQYF. DNA of the CDR3: TGTGCCAGCAGCCCGGGCCTCTTTCCAGGCGAGCAGTACTTC. The J gene is TRBJ2-7, the V gene TRBV5-4; D is uncertain. The CDR3 is made up of 14 amino acids. The V and J ends lost 4 bases and 6 bases respectively, with 17 bases between them. CDR1 SGHNT and CDR2 YYREEE come from the germline V gene (reference sequence).

The rearrangement joins TRBV5-1 to TRBJ2-3, with a possible D match to TRBD1 (6 bases). The CDR3 length is 15 residues. Per germline, CDR1 SGHRS and CDR2 YFSETQ. V was trimmed by 1 base and J by 4 bases, leaving 13 bases between them. CDR3 nucleotide sequence: TGCGCCAGCAGCTTGTCGAGTGCAGGGGCAGATACGCAGTATTTT. Encoded protein: CASSLSSAGADTQYF.

The rearrangement links TRBV9 to TRBJ2-2, with unresolved D. V shed 7 bases and J shed 1 base, with 8 bases lying between them. CDR1 is SGDLS, CDR2 YYNGEE, per germline. This CDR3 spans 13 amino acids. The CDR3 DNA sequence: TGTGCCAGCGGGTGGGTGAACACCGGGGAGCTGTTTTTT. Translation: CASGWVNTGELFF.

This clone occurred a few times. The chain links TRBV5-4 to TRBJ2-7, with D perhaps matching TRBD1 (6 bases). Between the trimmed V and J ends, which lost 1 base and 2 bases, there was a span of 7 bases. Germline CDR1 is SGHNT and CDR2 is YYREEE (reference sequence). This CDR3 comprises 13 residues. The CDR3 loop reads CASSLTGTYEQYF. DNA for the CDR3: TGTGCCAGCAGCTTGACAGGGACCTACGAGCAGTACTTC.

The J gene is TRBJ1-4, the V gene TRBV9; 7 bases fit TRBD1. Per germline, CDR1 SGDLS and CDR2 YYNGEE. The CDR3 is made up of 17 amino acids. The ends lost 4 bases at V and 4 bases at J; junction bases unmatched: 13. This CDR3 reads CASSPRPGTDVNEKLFF. The CDR3 DNA sequence: TGTGCCAGCAGCCCCCGCCCCGGGACAGACGTTAATGAAAAACTGTTTTTT.